A single sample gave rise to the 25 T cell receptor beta chains below, sequenced in a study of cytomegalovirus exposure and HLA in healthy donors. The PCR contained 60 Vbeta and 13 Jbeta primers. Using immunoSEQ multiplex PCR, the repertoire was profiled, and TCRdb retains in-frame clones only, with some absent. This sample's table reports approximately 50,000 clones. The sample taken for sequencing was PBMCs. These receptors all come from a female donor in good health and CMV-seronegative.

The chain's CDR3 is CASRGQGSNTEAFF. CDR3 sequence (DNA): TGTGCCAGCAGAGGACAGGGGTCGAACACTGAAGCTTTCTTT. The rearrangement uses TRBV9 and TRBJ1-1; the match to TRBD1 covers 9 bases. V trimming: 5 bases; J trimming: 1 base; junction bases outside the gene matches: 3. Germline-derived CDR1 and CDR2 are SGDLS and YYNGEE. The CDR3 contains 14 residues.

This chain uses TRBV18 with TRBJ2-5, with TRBD1 matching 8 bases. This CDR3 comprises 17 residues. The V gene end was trimmed by 2 bases and the J gene end by 3 bases; junction bases not matched to a gene: 11. CDR1 KGHSH and CDR2 LQKENI come from the germline V gene. The chain's CDR3 is CASSPFFGGQVEETQYF. CDR3 in DNA: TGTGCCAGCTCACCATTCTTTGGGGGACAGGTAGAAGAGACCCAGTACTTC. The full variable domain, completed using reference TRBV18 and TRBJ2-5, is NAGVMQNPRHLVRRRGQEARLRCSPMKGHSHVYWYRQLPEEGLKFMVYLQKENIIDESGMPKERFSAEFPKEGPSILRIQQVVRGDSAAYFCASSPFFGGQVEETQYFGPGTRLLVL.

J is TRBJ2-7 and V is TRBV7-2, with D unclear. Looked up from germline, CDR1 is SGHTA and CDR2 is FQGNSA. Trimming removed 1 base from V and 3 bases from J, with 10 bases in between. The CDR3 totals 14 residues. CDR3 DNA: TGTGCCAGCAGCTTAGGCAGGTCCCTCTACGAGCAGTACTTC. This gives the protein CASSLGRSLYEQYF.

The chain links TRBV5-5 to TRBJ1-5; no clear D gene. CDR1 SGHKS and CDR2 YYEKEE come from the germline V gene (reference sequence). CDR3 length: 16 amino acids. Trimming stripped 0 bases from V and 1 base from J, with 11 bases between. This CDR3 is CASSLGLRPSNQPQHF. Written as DNA, the CDR3 is TGTGCCAGCAGCTTGGGACTCCGGCCCAGCAATCAGCCCCAGCATTTT.

The chain links TRBV6-1 to TRBJ1-1, with TRBD1 matching over 7 bases. After removal of 6 bases from V and 8 bases from J, the junction contained 9 bases not matched to a gene. The V gene's germline CDR1 is MNHNS and CDR2 SASEGT. The CDR3 spans 13 residues. The CDR3, as DNA: TGTGCCAGCAGCGCCGGCCTACAGGGGGAAGCTTTCTTT. Translated: CASSAGLQGEAFF.

CDR3 nucleotide sequence: TGTGCCAGCAGTTATGGGGGGGTGGGGGAGACCCAGTACTTC. It yields the protein CASSYGGVGETQYF. The chain joins TRBV6-6 to TRBJ2-5; 7 bases align to TRBD2. There are 14 residues in the CDR3. J lost 5 bases, V lost 3 bases, and 6 bases had no gene match. Germline lookup yields CDR1 MNHNY and CDR2 SVGAGI (reference sequence).

V gene TRBV15 combines with J gene TRBJ2-7, with 10 positions matching TRBD1. The CDR3 length is 16 residues. Looked up from germline, CDR1 is LNHNV and CDR2 is YYDKDF (reference sequence). Trimming cost V 1 base and J 2 bases; bases outside gene matches: 5. The CDR3 region has the DNA TGTGCCACCAGCAGAGTCGTCGGGACAGGGGCCTACGAGCAGTACTTC. This codes for CATSRVVGTGAYEQYF. The whole variable domain, remainder taken from reference TRBV15 and TRBJ2-7, is DAMVIQNPRYQVTQFGKPVTLSCSQTLNHNVMYWYQQKSSQAPKLLFHYYDKDFNNEADTPDNFQSRRPNTSFCFLDIRSPGLGDTAMYLCATSRVVGTGAYEQYFGPGTRLTVT.

V is TRBV15 and J is TRBJ1-1; D unclear. The CDR3 is 11 amino acids. The germline CDR1 and CDR2 sequences are LNHNV and YYDKDF (reference sequence). The V and J ends lost 5 bases and 7 bases respectively, with 8 bases between them. CDR3 sequence (DNA): TGTGCCACCAGCGGTAGCTTTGAAGCTTTCTTT. Translation gives CATSGSFEAFF.

The rearrangement uses TRBV5-1 and TRBJ1-4, with 7 bases matching TRBD1. The CDR3 is made up of 14 amino acids. Germline V gene lookup returns CDR1 SGHRS and CDR2 YFSETQ. J was trimmed by 6 bases and V by 4 bases; bases with no gene match: 6. DNA of the CDR3: TGCGCCAGCAGCCCTAGGGGGCAAGATGAAAAACTGTTTTTT. Translation gives CASSPRGQDEKLFF.

The rearrangement uses TRBV9 and TRBJ2-1; 7 bases agree with TRBD2. The germline V gene has CDR1 SGDLS and CDR2 YYNGEE. The length of the CDR3 is 16 residues. Trimming at V came to 1 base and at J to 0 bases, leaving 4 bases not matched to a gene. The CDR3, as DNA: TGTGCCAGCAGCGTAACGGGGGGTAGCTCCTACAATGAGCAGTTCTTC. Translating it yields CASSVTGGSSYNEQFF.

The chain joins TRBV27 to TRBJ2-7; D is ambiguous. The CDR3 is 13 amino acids. Germline V gives CDR1 MNHEY, CDR2 SMNVEV (reference sequence). V lost 5 bases and J 5 bases, leaving 13 bases between the germline ends. The CDR3 sequence: CASSPRLPHEQYF. The CDR3 DNA sequence: TGTGCCAGCAGTCCGCGTTTGCCCCACGAGCAGTACTTC.

The chain employs TRBV5-5 and TRBJ1-1, with 8 bases lining up with TRBD1. V shed 4 bases and J 3 bases; nucleotides not matched to a gene: 11. The CDR3 is 16 residues long. Germline-derived CDR1 and CDR2 are SGHKS and YYEKEE (reference sequence). The CDR3 reads CASSEDRASSDTEAFF. CDR3 coding DNA: TGTGCCAGCAGCGAGGACAGGGCCAGTTCGGACACTGAAGCTTTCTTT.

This sequence joins TRBV6-5 and TRBJ1-1, with D possibly matching TRBD1 (5 bases). Between the trimmed V and J ends, which lost 2 bases and 1 base, there was a span of 8 bases. Germline V gives CDR1 MNHEY, CDR2 SVGAGI. The CDR3 has 14 residues. CDR3 sequence (DNA): TGTGCCAGCAGTTACGTTGGGGCGAACACTGAAGCTTTCTTT. It translates to CASSYVGANTEAFF.

The chain is built from TRBV18 and TRBJ2-3; the D is unclear. Trimming stripped 3 bases from V and 1 base from J, with 11 bases between. The CDR3 covers 15 residues. CDR1 is KGHSH, CDR2 LQKENI, per germline. This CDR3 is CASSPPGLGTDTQYF. Written as DNA, the CDR3 is TGTGCCAGCTCACCCCCTGGTTTAGGCACAGATACGCAGTATTTT.

This chain connects TRBV5-4 to TRBJ1-1; D is unresolved. CDR1 SGHNT and CDR2 YYREEE come from the germline V gene (reference sequence). V lost 4 bases and J lost 4, with 11 bases in between. This CDR3 contains 13 residues. The CDR3 spells CASSLDRGTEAFF. The DNA of the CDR3 is TGTGCCAGCAGCCTCGACCGGGGCACTGAAGCTTTCTTT.

This chain uses TRBV6-5 with TRBJ2-1; D is ambiguous. V was cut by 4 bases and J by 0 bases, with 10 bases left in between. Germline V gene lookup returns CDR1 MNHEY and CDR2 SVGAGI. The CDR3 is 15 residues long. In DNA, the CDR3 is TGTGCCAGCAGTTTGGAGTGGAGCTCCTACAATGAGCAGTTCTTC. Its translation is CASSLEWSSYNEQFF.

The chain links TRBV7-2 to TRBJ2-1; 8 bases are shared with TRBD2. Trimming took 1 base from V and 7 from J; bases not matched to a gene: 3. The CDR3 is made up of 14 amino acids. Germline V gene lookup returns CDR1 SGHTA and CDR2 FQGNSA. CDR3 loop: CASSLVAGGNEQFF. In DNA form, the CDR3 reads TGTGCCAGCAGCTTAGTTGCGGGGGGTAATGAGCAGTTCTTC.

The chain joins TRBV15 to TRBJ1-2; D uncertain. The germline CDR1 and CDR2 sequences are LNHNV and YYDKDF (reference sequence). The CDR3 has 17 residues. V lost 5 bases and J lost 4, with 23 bases in between. Written as DNA, the CDR3 is TGTGCCACCAGCCCCCCGAGAGCCGCATCAACCTTCTATGGCTACACCTTC. Translated: CATSPPRAASTFYGYTF.

This chain uses TRBV12-5 with TRBJ2-7; D perhaps matches TRBD1 (6 bases). The CDR3 has 13 residues. Germline assignment: CDR1 LGHNT and CDR2 FRNRAP. V lost 6 bases and J lost 3, with 12 bases in between. CDR3 bases: TGTGCTAGTGGATTACAGGGATACTACGAGCAGTACTTC. Its translation: CASGLQGYYEQYF.

This chain links TRBV5-1 with TRBJ2-3; D possibly corresponds to TRBD1 (6 bases). Trimming cost V 0 bases and J 0 bases, with 8 bases left between them. From germline, CDR1 is SGHRS and CDR2 YFSETQ. CDR3 length: 15 residues. As DNA, the CDR3 is TGCGCCAGCAGCTTGGGACAGGTTAGCACAGATACGCAGTATTTT. This codes for CASSLGQVSTDTQYF.

This chain connects TRBV30 to TRBJ2-3, with TRBD1 as a possible D gene (7 bases). Per the germline V gene, CDR1 is GTSNPN and CDR2 is SVGIG (reference sequence). CDR3 length equals 12 residues. V was pared by 4 bases and J by 9 bases, with 14 bases between. CDR3 DNA: TGTGCCTGGACCCCAGGGGGAGGAACGCAGTATTTT. Its translation: CAWTPGGGTQYF.

In the case of this clone: Additional DNA sequences in this sample encode the identical CDR3. The chain is built from TRBV7-9 and TRBJ1-1; D may be TRBD1 (6 bases). The CDR3 is 15 amino acids. The V end lost 5 bases, the J end lost 3 bases, and 16 bases lay between the germline ends. The germline CDR1 and CDR2 sequences are SEHNR and FQNEAQ (reference sequence). The CDR3 region has the DNA TGTGCCAGCAGCCCCAGCCCACCAGGGGACACTGAAGCTTTCTTT. It is translated as CASSPSPPGDTEAFF.

The chain carries TRBV6-1 and TRBJ2-7; D unresolved. Germline V gene sequence: CDR1 MNHNS, CDR2 SASEGT. Trimming stripped 6 bases from V and 3 bases from J, with 6 bases between. The CDR3 sequence is 11 residues long. CDR3 region: CASSRVYEQYF. In DNA, the CDR3 is TGTGCCAGCAGCCGGGTCTACGAGCAGTACTTC.

The chain is built from TRBV13 and TRBJ2-5; weak D call: TRBD2 (6 bases). Trimming cost V 2 bases and J 5 bases, with 18 bases left between them. The CDR3 sequence is 16 residues long. Germline assignment: CDR1 PRHDT and CDR2 FYEKMQ (reference sequence). CDR3 region: CASSLTPSIGGETQYF. DNA for the CDR3: TGTGCCAGCAGCTTAACCCCCTCTATTGGAGGGGAGACCCAGTACTTC.

In the case of this clone: An end of the junction differs from the germline gene, which may be a read error. CDR3 nucleotide sequence: TGTGCTAGCAGTTCGGGAGGGACAGATACGCAGTATTTT. Encoded protein: CASSSGGTDTQYF. The V call is TRBV7-7, the J call TRBJ2-3; 8 bases map to TRBD2. CDR3 size: 13 residues. Germline loops: CDR1 SSHAT, CDR2 FNYEAQ (reference sequence).